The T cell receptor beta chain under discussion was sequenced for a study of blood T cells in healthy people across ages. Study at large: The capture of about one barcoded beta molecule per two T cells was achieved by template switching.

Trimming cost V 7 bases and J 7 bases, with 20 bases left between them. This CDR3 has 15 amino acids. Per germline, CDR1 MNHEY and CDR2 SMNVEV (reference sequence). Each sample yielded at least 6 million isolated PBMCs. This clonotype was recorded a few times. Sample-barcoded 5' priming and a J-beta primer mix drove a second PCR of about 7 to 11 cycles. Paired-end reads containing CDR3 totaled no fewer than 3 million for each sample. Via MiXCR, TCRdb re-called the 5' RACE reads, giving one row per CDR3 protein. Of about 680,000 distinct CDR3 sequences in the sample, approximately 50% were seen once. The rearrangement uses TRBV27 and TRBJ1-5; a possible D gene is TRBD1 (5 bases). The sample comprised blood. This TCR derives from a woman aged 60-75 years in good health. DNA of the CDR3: TGTGCCAGCAAAAGTCAGGGCAGGGTGATACAGCCCCAGCATTTT. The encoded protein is CASKSQGRVIQPQHF.